This TCR beta chain was documented in a study of radiation and T cells in renal cell carcinoma. Measured with immunoSEQ multiplex PCR; TCRdb has only the in-frame clones, and not every one. The top ten hold approximately 6.3% of the sample, which has more than 95,000 clones, roughly four fifths seen once. Of note for this clone: The antigen remains undetermined.

Documented time point: blood 2 weeks post-SBRT. The treatment: 15 Gy SBRT to primary tumor, nephrectomy 4 weeks later. This renal cell carcinoma was of the clear cell type. Deletions cut 4 bases from V and 11 bases from J, with 20 bases between. The CDR3 is 13 residues long. Germline lookup yields CDR1 GTSNPN and CDR2 SVGIG (reference sequence). Broader study findings: No pretreatment tumor biopsies were available for baseline clonotypes.

The V gene is TRBV30, the J gene TRBJ1-1; D remains ambiguous. The input for sequencing was blood, taken from a patient whose treatment included radiotherapy and nephrectomy. This TCR was sampled from a man aged 45-60 years with renal cell carcinoma. CDR3 region: CAWTRGAGWRAFF. The CDR3, as DNA: TGTGCCTGGACCCGCGGCGCGGGGTGGAGGGCTTTCTTT.